Shown below are 22 T cell receptor beta chains from a single sample sequenced in a study of blood T cells in healthy people across ages. The second PCR ran roughly 7 to 11 cycles with a sample-barcoded 5' primer and J-beta primers. TCRdb ran MiXCR on the 5' RACE reads and lists one entry per CDR3 protein. The sample has about 1.4 million distinct CDR3 sequences; 55% to 75% are singletons. Sequenced: blood. These receptors were obtained from a man younger than 35 in good health.

This chain links TRBV4-1 with TRBJ1-1, with 7 bases lining up with TRBD1. After removal of 4 bases from V and 4 bases from J, the junction contained 9 bases not matched to a gene. Germline V gene lookup returns CDR1 MGHRA and CDR2 YSYEKL. This CDR3 comprises 15 residues. The CDR3 reads CASSLSTGPFTEAFF. CDR3 nucleotide sequence: TGCGCCAGCAGCCTTTCGACAGGGCCATTCACTGAAGCTTTCTTT.

In nucleotides, the CDR3 is TGTGCCAGCAGCTTAGGTAGGGACAGCCAGCATTTT. Translation gives CASSLGRDSQHF. The V gene is TRBV7-9, the J gene TRBJ1-5; 7 bases map to TRBD1. This CDR3 spans 12 amino acids. Germline loops: CDR1 SEHNR, CDR2 FQNEAQ (reference sequence). Germline trimming cut 1 base from V and 12 bases from J; bases unmatched to any gene: 3.

This chain connects TRBV27 to TRBJ2-3; weak D call: TRBD1 (6 bases). CDR1 is MNHEY, CDR2 SMNVEV, per germline (reference sequence). The CDR3 is 13 amino acids. V was cut by 5 bases and J by 10 bases, with 16 bases left in between. For the CDR3, the DNA is TGTGCCAGCAGTGGATATGGACAGTCGGCGCAGTATTTT. Its translation is CASSGYGQSAQYF.

The DNA for the CDR3 is TGTGCCAGCAGAAGGACAGGTTCCGATACGCAGTATTTT. It codes for CASRRTGSDTQYF. The chain uses TRBV6-2 or TRBV6-3 and TRBJ2-3; TRBD1 agrees at 7 bases. This CDR3 is 13 amino acids long. Losses at the gene ends were 6 bases for V and 6 bases for J; bases not matched to a gene: 6. Germline CDR1 is MNHEY and CDR2 is SVGEGT.

This clonotype occurred a few times. V usage is TRBV29-1 and J usage is TRBJ2-4; no firm D call. Trimming cost V 0 bases and J 6 bases, with 15 bases left between them. CDR1 and CDR2 (germline): SQVTM, ANQGSEA. The CDR3 length is 15 residues. The CDR3 DNA follows: TGCAGCGTTGAAGACGTGGTCTGGGCCCCAAACATTCAGTACTTC. It is translated as CSVEDVVWAPNIQYF.

The chain employs TRBV20-1 and TRBJ1-2, with D uncertain. The CDR3 is 10 residues long. Germline-derived CDR1 and CDR2 are DFQATT and SNEGSKA (reference sequence). V was cut by 1 base and J by 8 bases, with 5 bases left in between. In nucleotides, the CDR3 is TGCAGTGCTAGAGTGGAGGGCTACACCTTC. Its translation: CSARVEGYTF.

This clonotype was observed a handful of times. Written as DNA, the CDR3 is TGCAGCGTTGAAATTTTTGGCGGAGACGAAGAGACCCAGTACTTC. Its translation is CSVEIFGGDEETQYF. This chain links TRBV29-1 with TRBJ2-5; unclear D gene. Trimming pared 2 bases from V and 3 bases from J, leaving 16 bases between. The CDR3 is 15 residues long. CDR1 is SQVTM and CDR2 is ANQGSEA in the germline V gene.

This clonotype was seen only a few times. The CDR3 is CSARDPSGTGVNIQYF. The CDR3 DNA follows: TGCAGTGCTAGAGACCCGTCCGGGACAGGGGTAAACATTCAGTACTTC. The V gene is TRBV20-1, the J gene TRBJ2-4, with 10 bases aligning to TRBD1. V was pared by 0 bases and J by 6 bases, with 8 bases of the junction left unmatched. Germline CDR1 is DFQATT and CDR2 is SNEGSKA (reference sequence). The CDR3 runs to 16 residues.

The V call is TRBV7-8, the J call TRBJ2-7; D may be TRBD2 (6 bases). This CDR3 has 14 residues. Germline CDR1 is SGHVS and CDR2 is FQNEAQ. V was trimmed by 2 bases and J by 4 bases, leaving 12 bases between them. DNA of the CDR3: TGTGCCAGCAGCTTAAAAGGACTACTATACGAGCAGTACTTC. Translated: CASSLKGLLYEQYF.

The chain couples TRBV6-6 to TRBJ1-3; D gene ambiguous. Trimming cost V 8 bases and J 9 bases, with 20 bases left between them. Germline-derived CDR1 and CDR2 are MNHNY and SVGAGI (reference sequence). This CDR3 region has 14 residues. In DNA, the CDR3 is TGTGCCAGCTCCCCATCTGCCGGGATAGGCACCATATATTTT. Its protein is CASSPSAGIGTIYF.

The gene calls are TRBV10-3 and TRBJ2-7; D is possibly TRBD1 or TRBD2 (6 bases each). The V gene's germline CDR1 is ENHRY and CDR2 SYGVKD. CDR3 size: 17 residues. Trimming cost V 1 base and J 5 bases, with 21 bases left between them. This CDR3 reads CAISELGDGGATDEQYF. The DNA for the CDR3 is TGTGCCATCAGTGAGTTGGGGGACGGGGGCGCTACTGACGAGCAGTACTTC.

This chain connects TRBV7-9 to TRBJ2-1; either TRBD1 or TRBD2 may fit D (5 bases each). CDR1 and CDR2 from the germline V gene are SEHNR and FQNEAQ (reference sequence). The CDR3 has 15 amino acids. The V end lost 0 bases, the J end lost 8 bases, and 14 bases lay between the germline ends. CDR3 nucleotide sequence: TGTGCCAGCAGCTTAGCGACTACTCTGGGGGATGAGCAGTTCTTC. Translation: CASSLATTLGDEQFF.

This clonotype was detected a few times. This chain links TRBV6-1 with TRBJ2-3, with 11 bases matching TRBD2. This CDR3 spans 18 amino acids. The trim removed 3 bases at V and 2 bases at J, leaving 10 bases unmatched. Germline CDR1 and CDR2: MNHNS and SASEGT. CDR3 DNA: TGTGCCAGCAGTGACCAGGCGGGACTAGCGGTTAACACAGATACGCAGTATTTT. Residues: CASSDQAGLAVNTDTQYF.

CDR3 in amino acids: CASSLSIGGNRVLLEQYF. The CDR3 DNA sequence: TGTGCCAGCAGTTTATCGATTGGAGGGAACCGCGTCCTCCTCGAGCAGTACTTC. The chain carries TRBV27 and TRBJ2-7; perhaps TRBD2 as D (6 bases). The CDR3 has 18 residues. Per germline, CDR1 MNHEY and CDR2 SMNVEV (reference sequence). V was pared by 0 bases and J by 6 bases, with 24 bases between.

V is TRBV6-1 and J is TRBJ2-3; 7 bases are a match to TRBD2. The CDR3 is 16 amino acids. Trimming at V came to 8 bases and at J to 2 bases, leaving 13 bases not matched to a gene. CDR1 and CDR2 (germline): MNHNS, SASEGT. This CDR3 is CASCTGTILSTDTQYF. CDR3 coding DNA: TGTGCCAGCTGTACTGGGACTATCCTTTCCACAGATACGCAGTATTTT.

This clonotype has just a few counts. The V call is TRBV10-1, the J call TRBJ2-3; the match to TRBD2 covers 8 bases. This CDR3 contains 12 residues. J was trimmed by 4 bases and V by 10 bases; bases with no gene match: 4. Germline CDR1 WNHNN, CDR2 SYGVQD (reference sequence). This CDR3 reads CATGLGADTQYF. The CDR3 DNA is TGCGCCACGGGACTAGGCGCAGATACGCAGTATTTT.

The rearrangement uses TRBV29-1 and TRBJ1-2; 12 bases map to TRBD1. CDR1 is SQVTM, CDR2 ANQGSEA, per germline. After removal of 6 bases from V and 2 bases from J, the junction contained 7 bases not matched to a gene. This CDR3 is 15 amino acids long. The CDR3 sequence: CSVPGQGAPNYGYTF. The CDR3 region has the DNA TGCAGCGTCCCGGGACAGGGGGCGCCCAACTATGGCTACACCTTC.

This rearrangement joins TRBV25-1 to TRBJ1-2; the D gene is possibly TRBD1 (5 bases). Germline V gene data show CDR1 as MGHDK and CDR2 as SYGVNS. The CDR3 extends over 14 amino acids. V lost 1 base and J 5 bases, leaving 11 bases between the germline ends. The CDR3 nucleotides are TGTGCCAGCAGTGAATGGGCCGGGGGGTATGGCTACACCTTC. Translation gives CASSEWAGGYGYTF.

This clonotype was seen more than once but under ten times. The J gene is TRBJ1-6, the V gene TRBV28, with D perhaps TRBD1 (5 bases). Looked up from germline, CDR1 is MDHEN and CDR2 is SYDVKM. This CDR3 is built from 19 residues. V was trimmed by 4 bases and J by 7 bases, leaving 26 bases between them. CDR3 coding DNA: TGTGCCAGCAGTTGGGGACTTTTTCGAGCCGACAGTGAAAATTCACCCCTCCACTTT. The encoded protein is CASSWGLFRADSENSPLHF.

This clonotype has only a few counts. CDR3 region: CASSLGTGSSYGYTF. CDR3 sequence (DNA): TGTGCCAGCAGCTTAGGGACAGGGTCGTCCTATGGCTACACCTTC. The chain carries TRBV7-9 and TRBJ1-2, with 8 bases fitting TRBD1. Germline lookup yields CDR1 SEHNR and CDR2 FQNEAQ (reference sequence). J was trimmed by 4 bases and V by 1 base; bases with no gene match: 5. The CDR3 is made up of 15 amino acids.

This clonotype has more than one count but fewer than ten. The chain carries TRBV29-1 and TRBJ2-3; possibly TRBD2 for D (7 bases). The CDR3 totals 15 residues. The germline gives CDR1 SQVTM, CDR2 ANQGSEA. The V end lost 3 bases, the J end lost 5 bases, and 18 bases lay between the germline ends. This CDR3 is CSVDASRGGGDTQYF. Written as DNA, the CDR3 is TGCAGCGTTGATGCGAGTCGCGGGGGCGGAGATACGCAGTATTTT.

This chain connects TRBV7-8 to TRBJ1-5; TRBD1 matches 7 bases. Germline CDR1 and CDR2: SGHVS and FQNEAQ. This CDR3 has 15 residues. Trimming at V came to 1 base and at J to 7 bases, leaving 7 bases not matched to a gene. The CDR3 region is CASSLDGQAGQPQHF. For the CDR3, the DNA is TGTGCCAGCAGCTTAGACGGACAGGCCGGGCAGCCCCAGCATTTT.